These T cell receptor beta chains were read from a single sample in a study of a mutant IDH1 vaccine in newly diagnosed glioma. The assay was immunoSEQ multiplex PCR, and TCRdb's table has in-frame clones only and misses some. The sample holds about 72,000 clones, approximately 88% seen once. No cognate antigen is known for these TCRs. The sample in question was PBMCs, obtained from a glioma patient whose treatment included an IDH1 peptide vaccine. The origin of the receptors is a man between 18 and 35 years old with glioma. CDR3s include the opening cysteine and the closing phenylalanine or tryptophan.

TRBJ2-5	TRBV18	CASSPPGGGETQYF
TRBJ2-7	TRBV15	CATSTRVGYYEQYF
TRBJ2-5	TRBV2	CASSEIGASEETQYF
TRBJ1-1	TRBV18	CASSPKVDTEAFF
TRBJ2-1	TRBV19	CASSGDRRAYNEQFF
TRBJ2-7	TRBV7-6	CASSLGGTNPYEQYF
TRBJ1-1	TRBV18	CASSPRDRGDAFF
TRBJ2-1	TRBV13	CASSSYGGLDEQFF
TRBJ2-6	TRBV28	CASRDRAGANVLTF
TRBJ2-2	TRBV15	CATRDLNTGELFF
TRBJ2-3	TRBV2	CASSESQRGRGNTQYF
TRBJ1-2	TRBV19	CASTPGTTYGYTF
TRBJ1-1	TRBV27	CASSFLALSSSPTEAFF
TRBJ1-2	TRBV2	CASSRLFTLGTNYGYTF
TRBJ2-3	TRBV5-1	CASSLGLAGFSDTQYF
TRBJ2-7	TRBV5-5	CASSSLDRGEQYF
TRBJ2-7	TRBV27	CASSFQAGAFYEQYF
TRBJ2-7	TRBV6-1	CASSEAQATSGFYEQYF
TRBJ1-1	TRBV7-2	CASSLAGQMNTEAFF
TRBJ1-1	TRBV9	CASSKAGFTEAFF
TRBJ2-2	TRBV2	CASQGLAGNTGELFF
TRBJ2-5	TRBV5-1	CASIGGTSGASYQETQYF
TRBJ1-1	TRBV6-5	CASSYWNTEAFF
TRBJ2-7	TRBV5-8	CASSYIRFSSYEQYF
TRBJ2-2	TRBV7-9	CASTRPPWAGNTGELFF
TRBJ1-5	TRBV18	CASSPGAGRQPQHF
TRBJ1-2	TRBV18	CASSPPGARDYGYTF
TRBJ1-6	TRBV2	CASRGRGPYSPLHF
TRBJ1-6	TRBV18	CASSPRDRGSYSPLHF
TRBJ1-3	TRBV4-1	CASSESGWQGYGNTIYF
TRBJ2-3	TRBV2	CASRILFLAGGPSPTDTQYF
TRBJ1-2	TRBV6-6	CASSYSVLYGYTF
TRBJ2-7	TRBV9	CASSEGAGAYEQYF
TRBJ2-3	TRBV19	CASSISHGTVSSTDTQYF
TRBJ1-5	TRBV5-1	CASSSDGYSNQPQHF
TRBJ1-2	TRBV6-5	CATCDSFYGYTF
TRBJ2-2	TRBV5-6	CASSLLPDSANTGELFF
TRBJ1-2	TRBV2	CASSGGFYGYTF
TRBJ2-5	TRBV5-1	CASSTGTGQETQYF
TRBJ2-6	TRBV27	CASRQADRGKPGANVLTF
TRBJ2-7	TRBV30	CAWRGQGIYEQYF
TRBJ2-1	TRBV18	CASSGAPSSYNEQFF